One and the same sample provided the 9 T cell receptor beta chains below, sequenced in a study of vaccination effects on CD4 cells after COVID-19. No antigen has been identified for these receptors. Here immunoSEQ multiplex PCR was the method, and the copy in TCRdb shows in-frame clones only, minus some. The sample yields tens of thousands of clones, around 63% seen once. Isolating CD4+ T cells followed 9 to 11 days of culture. This sample comprised CD4+ T cells from PBMCs cultured without peptide, obtained before COVID-19 vaccination. Source of these receptors: a human donor who received a COVID-19 vaccine.

The table lists this clone with a count of one. The rearrangement joins TRBV30 to TRBJ2-6; tentative D call: TRBD2 (5 bases). V gave up 2 bases and J gave up 0 bases, with 8 bases separating them. This CDR3 has 15 amino acids. Germline V gene sequence: CDR1 GTSNPN, CDR2 SVGIG (reference sequence). The CDR3 here is CAWSRGNSGANVLTF. CDR3 in DNA: TGTGCCTGGAGTAGAGGGAACTCTGGGGCCAACGTCCTGACTTTC.

V usage is TRBV18 and J usage is TRBJ1-5; D gene ambiguous. Trimming removed 2 bases at V and 3 bases at J, with 17 bases between. CDR1 KGHSH and CDR2 LQKENI come from the germline V gene. This CDR3 is built from 17 residues. In DNA form, the CDR3 reads TGTGCCAGCTCACCAGGGCCGAGGAATTTGATCAATCAGCCCCAGCATTTT. Residues: CASSPGPRNLINQPQHF. Drawing the rest from reference TRBV18 and TRBJ1-5, the complete variable domain is NAGVMQNPRHLVRRRGQEARLRCSPMKGHSHVYWYRQLPEEGLKFMVYLQKENIIDESGMPKERFSAEFPKEGPSILRIQQVVRGDSAAYFCASSPGPRNLINQPQHFGDGTRLSIL.

This chain uses TRBV12-5 with TRBJ1-5, with 7 bases lining up with TRBD1. J was trimmed by 7 bases and V by 5 bases; bases with no gene match: 23. Per the germline V gene, CDR1 is LGHNT and CDR2 is FRNRAP. This CDR3 contains 19 residues. DNA of the CDR3: TGTGCTAGTGGTACCCTGGATGGAGGGGGCTTTACTCGGGGACAGCCCCAGCATTTT. It specifies CASGTLDGGGFTRGQPQHF.

This clone was counted between two and nine times. The V gene is TRBV19, the J gene TRBJ1-3; 8 positions agree with TRBD1. J lost 7 bases, V lost 0 bases, and 5 bases had no gene match. Germline CDR1 is LNHDA and CDR2 is SQIVND (reference sequence). The length of the CDR3 is 15 residues. The CDR3 protein is CASSIEPDRGNTIYF. The CDR3 bases are TGTGCCAGTAGTATAGAGCCCGACAGGGGCAACACCATATATTTT.

The chain couples TRBV4-1 to TRBJ1-6; no clear D. The germline gives CDR1 MGHRA, CDR2 YSYEKL. CDR3 length equals 17 residues. V was clipped by 1 base and J by 1 base, with 11 bases between them. CDR3 region: CASSQGRVRSYNSPLHF. The CDR3 region has the DNA TGCGCCAGCAGCCAAGGAAGGGTTCGGTCCTATAATTCACCCCTCCACTTT.

The J gene is TRBJ2-2, the V gene TRBV6-1; no definite D call. CDR1 and CDR2 (germline): MNHNS, SASEGT. This CDR3 spans 13 amino acids. Trimming removed 5 bases from V and 6 bases from J, with 10 bases in between. The CDR3 DNA reads as TGTGCCAGCAGTCCATCCCGGGCCGGGGAGCTGTTTTTT. Amino acid sequence: CASSPSRAGELFF.

The rearrangement joins TRBV19 to TRBJ2-7; D is undetermined. V shed 7 bases and J shed 0 bases, with 16 bases lying between them. The germline V gene encodes CDR1 LNHDA and CDR2 SQIVND (reference sequence). The CDR3 extends over 15 amino acids. CDR3 sequence (DNA): TGTGCCAGTACGAGCGTTTCAGGCAACTCCTACGAGCAGTACTTC. Translating it yields CASTSVSGNSYEQYF.

This chain joins TRBV5-4 and TRBJ2-1; 11 nucleotides agree with TRBD2. The CDR3 is 16 residues long. Germline CDR1 and CDR2: SGHNT and YYREEE (reference sequence). Trimming at V came to 4 bases and at J to 9 bases, leaving 12 bases not matched to a gene. The DNA for the CDR3 is TGTGCCAGCAGCCAAAAAATTAGCGGGAGGGCGGGTGAGCAGTTCTTC. This sequence encodes CASSQKISGRAGEQFF.

This clone came up once. This rearrangement joins TRBV3-1 (or the pseudogene TRBV3-2) to TRBJ1-1, with D possibly matching TRBD1 (5 bases). Germline V gene data show CDR1 as LGHDT and CDR2 as YNNKEL (reference sequence). The CDR3 consists of 15 residues. V lost 3 bases to trimming and J lost 10 bases, with 21 bases between them. The DNA of the CDR3 is TGTGCCAGCAGCCAGGCCGTACTGAGCGGGGGTACAGCTTTCTTT. It is translated as CASSQAVLSGGTAFF.